This is a list of T cell receptor beta chains from one sample in a study of a mutant IDH1 vaccine in newly diagnosed glioma. The protocol was immunoSEQ multiplex PCR, while the TCRdb copy is restricted to in-frame clones and leaves out a portion. Of about 83,000 clones listed, roughly nine tenths are singletons. These receptors lack a known antigen. Sequencing was performed on PBMCs, taken from a glioma patient whose treatment included an IDH1 peptide vaccine. The receptors were gathered from a woman between 50 and 59 years old with glioma. Both conserved end residues are part of each CDR3. D genes are given only for firm matches. Clone size is not always given. Where it is, it says once, few, many or a class for expanded clones.

j_call clone_size d_call v_call cdr3_nt cdr3_aa
TRBJ1-1 . . TRBV15 TGTGCCACCAGCAGGTACACCTCGAGGAGGGGGACTGAAGCTTTCTTT CATSRYTSRRGTEAFF
TRBJ2-5 . . TRBV6-5 TGTGCCAGCAGTTACCCCAAGGAGGGGCGGACAGAGACCCAGTACTTC CASSYPKEGRTETQYF
TRBJ2-7 . TRBD1 TRBV5-8 TGTGCCAGCAGACTGGACAGGCTCCCCTACGAGCAGTACTTC CASRLDRLPYEQYF
TRBJ2-7 . TRBD1 TRBV13 TGTGCCAGCAGCGTGGGACAGGGTTCCTACGAGCAGTACTTC CASSVGQGSYEQYF
TRBJ2-5 . . TRBV1 TGCACCAGCAGCCAAGATCAGGCGGGGAAAGAGGAGACCCAGTACTTC CTSSQDQAGKEETQYF
TRBJ2-5 . . TRBV20-1 TGCAGTGCCACAGGGTGGGAGACCCAGTACTTC CSATGWETQYF
TRBJ2-7 . . TRBV6-1 TGTGCCAGCAGTGAAAACTACGTGGGTAGTAAGCAGTACTTC CASSENYVGSKQYF
TRBJ2-1 . . TRBV10-1 TGCGCCAGCAGTGAGTTGCCCGGTGGAGGGTTTAGTTTGTTCTTC CASSELPGGGFSLFF
TRBJ1-3 . . TRBV6-1 TGTGCCAGCAGTGAAGGGAATGGAAACACCATATATTTT CASSEGNGNTIYF
TRBJ2-3 . . TRBV27 TGTGCCAGCAGACCCCGGGGCAGAGCCACAGATACGCAGTATTTT CASRPRGRATDTQYF
TRBJ2-1 once TRBD2 TRBV28 TGTGCCAGCCCCCCCGAAAGTCGACTAGCGGGAGACGAGCAGTTCTTC CASPPESRLAGDEQFF
TRBJ2-1 . . TRBV6-1 TGTGCCAGCAGCCTAGGGACCTACAATGAGCAGTTCTTC CASSLGTYNEQFF
TRBJ1-5 once . TRBV30 TGTGCCTGGAGTCCACTAACAAGCAATCAGCCCCAGCATTTT CAWSPLTSNQPQHF
TRBJ2-1 . TRBD2 TRBV2 TGTGCCAGCTATCCTGTGCGGGAGGTGGGGTCCCGGCAGTTCTTC CASYPVREVGSRQFF
TRBJ1-1 . TRBD1 TRBV27 TGTGCCAGCAGGCTACAGGGGGTGAACACTGAAGCTTTCTTT CASRLQGVNTEAFF
TRBJ2-5 . TRBD2 TRBV7-9 TGTGCCAGCAGCTCCCCCCCGACTAGCGGGAGCCACGAGACCCAGTACTTC CASSSPPTSGSHETQYF
TRBJ1-5 . . TRBV30 TGTGCCTGGAGTGGGTTTGGGGACCAGCCCCAGCATTTT CAWSGFGDQPQHF
TRBJ2-1 once . TRBV29-1 TGCAGCGTTGTAGAGACTAACAATGAGCAGTTCTTC CSVVETNNEQFF
TRBJ1-4 . . TRBV6-5 TGTGCCAGCAGTTACGGGGGATCTAATGAAAAACTGTTTTTT CASSYGGSNEKLFF
TRBJ1-1 . . TRBV6-5 TGTGCCAGCAGGAGCGGACTTCAGCGGAACACTGAAGCTTTCTTT CASRSGLQRNTEAFF
TRBJ2-7 . TRBD2 TRBV19 TGTGCCAGTAGTCGGGACCGACTAGCGGGGACCTACGAGCAGTACTTC CASSRDRLAGTYEQYF
TRBJ2-3 . . TRBV27 TGTGCCAGCAGTTTATTTCTGGGGAGCGTCGGCACAGATACGCAGTATTTT CASSLFLGSVGTDTQYF
TRBJ1-2 . . TRBV9 TGTGCCAGCAGCGAGTCGACGGGGGACTATGGCTACACCTTC CASSESTGDYGYTF
TRBJ2-7 . TRBD1 TRBV10-3 TGTGCCGCCCAGGACAGGGCCTCCTACGAGCAGTACTTC CAAQDRASYEQYF
TRBJ2-5 once . TRBV6-6 TGTGCCAGCAGTTCGACTGGGGTTCAAGAGACCCAGTACTTC CASSSTGVQETQYF
TRBJ2-5 . TRBD2 TRBV12-5 TGTGCTAGTGGTCTCACATTCGCGGGAGGGCCGGCGACCCAGTACTTC CASGLTFAGGPATQYF
TRBJ1-3 . . TRBV9 TGTGCCAGCAGCGGAAGAACTCGCTCTGGAAACACCATATATTTT CASSGRTRSGNTIYF
TRBJ2-7 . . TRBV6-5 TGTGCCAGCAGTTACTCGGACACATACTCCTACGAGCAGTACTTC CASSYSDTYSYEQYF
TRBJ1-3 . . TRBV15 TGTGCCACCAGCAGAGATCTGGCAACTGGAAACACCATATATTTT CATSRDLATGNTIYF
TRBJ2-5 . . TRBV5-5 TGTGCCAGCAGCTTTTCGGGGGAAGAGACCCAGTACTTC CASSFSGEETQYF
TRBJ2-1 . . TRBV6-1 TGTGCCAGCAGTGAAGTTGCAGGGGGGAACAATGAGCAGTTCTTC CASSEVAGGNNEQFF
TRBJ2-1 . TRBD2 TRBV11-2 TGTGCCAGCAGCCAAACTAGCGGGAGGTCACGATACAATGAGCAGTTCTTC CASSQTSGRSRYNEQFF
TRBJ2-7 . TRBD2 TRBV27 TGTGCCAGCAGTTTATCCCCCGGGACTATTAATAACGAGCAGTACTTC CASSLSPGTINNEQYF
TRBJ2-7 . TRBD1 TRBV5-1 TGCGCCAGCAGCCCGCGGGGAGCAGGGGGCACCTACGAGCAGTACTTC CASSPRGAGGTYEQYF
TRBJ2-5 few . TRBV11-2 TGTGCCAGCAGCCTGGGGCGTATGGAGACCCAGTACTTC CASSLGRMETQYF
TRBJ1-5 once . TRBV5-1 TGCGCCAGCAGCCCGGGGCAGCGGAGGGATCAGCCCCAGCATTTT CASSPGQRRDQPQHF
TRBJ2-7 . . TRBV2 TGTGCCAGGCGGGACTTAGGATTATACGAGCAGTACTTC CARRDLGLYEQYF
TRBJ1-2 . . TRBV6-5 TGTGCCAGCAGTAAACTCAAGGACTATGGCTACACCTTC CASSKLKDYGYTF
TRBJ1-1 . . TRBV14 TGTGCCAGCAGCCAAGGTGCTAGGGGCACTGAAGCTTTCTTT CASSQGARGTEAFF
TRBJ2-2 . TRBD2 TRBV5-1 TGCGCCAGCGCTTCACTAGCGGGGGCCGCCGGGGAGCTGTTTTTT CASASLAGAAGELFF
TRBJ2-7 . TRBD1 TRBV28 TGTGCCAGCAGTTTAAACCAGGGGGCGGACGAGCAGTACTTC CASSLNQGADEQYF
TRBJ2-7 . TRBD1 TRBV5-1 TGCGCCAGCAGCTCCTCGACAGGGGCAAGGGTCTCCGAGCAGTACTTC CASSSSTGARVSEQYF
TRBJ1-2 . . TRBV29-1 TGCAGCGTCGACATTACTAACTATGGCTACACCTTC CSVDITNYGYTF
TRBJ2-3 . TRBD2 TRBV5-1 TGCGCCAGCAGCTTGGGTCTAGCGGGAGGCACAGATACGCAGTATTTT CASSLGLAGGTDTQYF
TRBJ1-2 . . TRBV25-1 TGTGCCAGCAGTGAATTCCCAGACTATGGCTACACCTTC CASSEFPDYGYTF
TRBJ2-5 . . TRBV11-1 TGTGCCAGCAGCTTATGGCAGGGGCGGCAGTACTTC CASSLWQGRQYF
TRBJ1-2 . . TRBV6-5 TGTGCCAGCAGGGAACGGACAGCCAACTATGGCTACACCTTC CASRERTANYGYTF
TRBJ2-6 . . TRBV5-1 TGCGCCAGCAGCTTGGAGGCTCCCTCGGGGGCCAACGTCCTGACTTTC CASSLEAPSGANVLTF
TRBJ2-1 . TRBD1 TRBV6-1 TGTGCCAGCAGGGCCGGGACAGTCACCTACAATGAGCAGTTCTTC CASRAGTVTYNEQFF
TRBJ2-5 . TRBD1 TRBV5-1 TGCGCCAGCAGCCTGCCACAGGGGGCCCAAGAGACCCAGTACTTC CASSLPQGAQETQYF
TRBJ2-5 . . TRBV21-1 TGTGCCAGCAGCTTTCGGGACAACAGCACGGAGACCCAGTACTTC CASSFRDNSTETQYF
TRBJ1-5 . . TRBV10-1 TGCGCCAGCACCCTGAGGGACTGGGGGGATCAGCCCCAGCATTTT CASTLRDWGDQPQHF